This T cell receptor (beta chain) was sequenced for a study of T cells after yellow fever vaccination. TCRdb reanalysed the 5' RACE reads using MiXCR and keeps one entry per CDR3 protein. Among a few hundred thousand distinct CDR3 sequences listed, 11% were seen once. The CDR3 spans 15 residues. The V end was cut by 4 bases, the J end by 6 bases, with 15 bases between. Germline CDR1 and CDR2: MNHEY and SVGEGT. This clonotype occurred a few times. This rearrangement joins TRBV6-2 or TRBV6-3 to TRBJ2-2; a possible D gene is TRBD2 (6 bases). The origin of this receptor is a man between 18 and 35 years old who received the YFV17D yellow fever vaccine. This specimen was PBMCs, taken on the day of the first yellow fever vaccination. CDR3 amino acids: CASSSTTTSPGELFF. Written as DNA, the CDR3 is TGTGCCAGCAGTTCCACAACGACTAGTCCCGGGGAGCTGTTTTTT.